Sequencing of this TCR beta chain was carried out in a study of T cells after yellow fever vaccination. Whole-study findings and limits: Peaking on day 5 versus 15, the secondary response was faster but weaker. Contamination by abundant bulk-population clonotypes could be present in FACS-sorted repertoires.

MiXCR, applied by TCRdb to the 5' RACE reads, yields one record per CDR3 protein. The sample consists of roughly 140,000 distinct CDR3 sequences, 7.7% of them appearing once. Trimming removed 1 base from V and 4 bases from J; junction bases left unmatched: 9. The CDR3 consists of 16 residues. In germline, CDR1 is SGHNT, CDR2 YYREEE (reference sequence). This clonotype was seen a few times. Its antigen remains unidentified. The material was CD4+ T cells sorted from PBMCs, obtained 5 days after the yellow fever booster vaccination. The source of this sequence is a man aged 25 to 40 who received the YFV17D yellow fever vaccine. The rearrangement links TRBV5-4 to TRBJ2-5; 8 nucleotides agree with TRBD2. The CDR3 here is CASSLTGAGVGETQYF. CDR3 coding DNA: TGTGCCAGCAGCTTGACGGGAGCGGGAGTGGGAGAGACCCAGTACTTC.